This T cell receptor (beta chain) was captured in a study of control samples from healthy donors and cancer patients. The method was immunoSEQ multiplex PCR; TCRdb's version includes in-frame clones alone and lacks a portion of them. In the table there are roughly 180,000 clones, 85% to 95% of which are singletons. CDR1 is MNHEY and CDR2 is SVGEGT in the germline V gene. The V gene end was trimmed by 6 bases and the J gene end by 6 bases; junction bases not matched to a gene: 9. This CDR3 is 14 amino acids long. The genes are TRBV6-2 or TRBV6-3 and TRBJ2-3, with 7 bases identical to TRBD2. This sequence originates from a woman between 18 and 29 years old in good health. Sequences were obtained from blood. The CDR3 bases are TGTGCCAGCAGCCAGCGAGTGGGGGGGGATACGCAGTATTTT. It is translated as CASSQRVGGDTQYF.